This TCR beta chain was found in a study of T cells after yellow fever vaccination. This clonotype was picked up many times. The length of the CDR3 is 14 residues. Trimming took 4 bases from V and 4 from J; bases not matched to a gene: 3. Germline CDR1 reads SGHDT; CDR2 reads YYEEEE. Production of TCR cDNA was by 5'RACE template switching, which also added a universal primer site and UMIs. From the 5' RACE reads, TCRdb called clonotypes with MiXCR, one entry per CDR3 protein. The sample holds about 360,000 distinct CDR3 sequences, 6% to 8% seen once. Here the sequenced sample was PBMCs, taken 5 days after the yellow fever booster vaccination. The source is a man under 40 who received the YFV17D yellow fever vaccine. This chain links TRBV5-6 with TRBJ2-5; 11 bases align to TRBD2. CDR3 amino acids: CASSPGTSGETQYF. Written as DNA, the CDR3 is TGTGCCAGCAGCCCAGGGACTAGCGGAGAGACCCAGTACTTC. The entire variable domain, with the rest obtained from reference TRBV5-6 and TRBJ2-5, is as follows: DAGVTQSPTHLIKTRGQQVTLRCSPKSGHDTVSWYQQALGQGPQFIFQYYEEEERQRGNFPDRFSGHQFPNYSSELNVNALLLGDSALYLCASSPGTSGETQYFGPGTRLLVL.